Sequencing of this T cell receptor (beta chain) was carried out in a study of T cells after posttransplantation cyclophosphamide. This clone has ten or more counts. Its target is not known. Busulfan-fludarabine conditioning, marrow transplant, and cyclophosphamide on days +3 and +4 were administered. Profiling relied on immunoSEQ multiplex PCR, and the TCRdb table lists in-frame clones only, not all of them. The profile covers about 27,000 clones, none occurring a single time. Whole-study findings and limits: After PTCy, TRB diversity resembled that of CNI/methotrexate controls. Blood and skin or GI T cell repertoires showed limited TRB overlap. Donor-recipient repertoire similarity was low at 1-2 months, rising over year one.

The source material was PBMCs, sampled after allogeneic stem cell transplant with posttransplant cyclophosphamide. This TCR was sampled from a male patient in his late teens or twenties who received an allogeneic stem cell transplant from a related donor, was CMV-positive, and had no GVHD. The graft donor may account for some of the T cells.

CDR3 nucleotide sequence: TGTGCCAGCAGTGACTCTGCAGGCTACAATGAGCAGTTCTTC. It codes for CASSDSAGYNEQFF. The V and J genes are TRBV6-4 and TRBJ2-1, with D unresolved. This CDR3 is 14 amino acids long. V was pared by 0 bases and J by 3 bases, with 6 bases between. CDR1 is MRHNA and CDR2 is SNTAGT in the germline V gene.